This T cell receptor beta chain was identified in a study of cytomegalovirus exposure and HLA in healthy donors. Use of 60 Vbeta and 13 Jbeta primers characterized the PCR. Assay used: immunoSEQ multiplex PCR; TCRdb lists only in-frame clones, some missing. This table holds around 200,000 clones, approximately 80% found once. From germline, CDR1 is MGHRA and CDR2 YSYEKL. CDR3 length: 16 residues. The junction had 3 bases not matched to a gene; V was cut back by 2 bases and J by 5 bases. This rearrangement joins TRBV4-1 to TRBJ2-5, with 15 bases that match TRBD2. This TCR derives from a man between 45 and 60 years old in good health and CMV-seronegative. Sequencing input: PBMCs. The CDR3 bases are TGCGCCAGCAGCCAATGGACTAGCGGGAGGGGGGAGACCCAGTACTTC. This codes for CASSQWTSGRGETQYF.